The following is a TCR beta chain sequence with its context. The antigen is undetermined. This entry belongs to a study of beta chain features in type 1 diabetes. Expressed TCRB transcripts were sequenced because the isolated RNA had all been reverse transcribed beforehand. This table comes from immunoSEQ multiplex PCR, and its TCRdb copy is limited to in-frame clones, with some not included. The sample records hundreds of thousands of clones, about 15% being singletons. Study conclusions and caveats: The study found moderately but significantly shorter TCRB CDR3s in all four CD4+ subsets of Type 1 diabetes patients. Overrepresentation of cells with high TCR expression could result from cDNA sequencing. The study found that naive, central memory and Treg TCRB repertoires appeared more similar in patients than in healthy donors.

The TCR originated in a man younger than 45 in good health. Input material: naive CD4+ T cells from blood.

The CDR3 bases are TGTGCCAGCAGCTTAGTTCCTGATGGCTACACCTTC. Translation: CASSLVPDGYTF. The chain carries TRBV7-9 and TRBJ1-2, with D hard to call. The CDR3 loop spans 12 amino acids. Deletions cut 1 base from V and 6 bases from J, with 6 bases between. Germline values: CDR1 SEHNR, CDR2 FQNEAQ (reference sequence).